The clone carrying this T cell receptor (beta chain) was picked up a small number of times. Antigen unknown. The CDR3 runs to 14 residues. V lost 6 bases to trimming and J lost 2 bases, with 11 bases between them. The sample belongs to a study of T cell repertoires in cytomegalovirus infection. Background on the study: TCR beta signatures that were public indicated CMV infection and matching HLA type.

Using its own MiXCR run on the reads, TCRdb lists one record per CDR3 protein. The table records roughly 100,000 distinct CDR3 sequences, around 40% of them present only once. Study results and limitations: Of the TCR beta families, the public ones yielded a cumulative frequency that identified carriers of CMV plus the relevant HLA. The ex vivo response was dominated by HLA-C-restricted CMV-specific TCR beta clonotypes.

This material consisted of CD8+ T cells from cultured PBMCs, taken from culture after CMV antigen stimulation. The sequence came from a human donor in good health (CMV status not recorded). Some clones in this sample may be carry-over from other donors' samples. This sequence joins TRBV12-3 or TRBV12-4 and TRBJ2-1; D may match TRBD1 or TRBD2 (5 bases each). The CDR3 coding sequence is TGTGCCAGCAGGTTGCAGGGAGCCTACAATGAGCAGTTCTTC. This gives the protein CASRLQGAYNEQFF.